This T cell receptor (beta chain) originates from a study of T cell responses to AZD1222 COVID-19 vaccine. Study-level results: Nearly half of spike-specific TCRs reportedly target unmutated variant regions. Just 5 or 6 AZD1222 recipients tested seropositive at baseline. Without day 14 samples, only post-peak T cell repertoires were studied. Mostly white British, mostly female donors; authors suggested clonal diversity may be underestimated.

Worth noting for this clone: Its antigen is undetermined.

Libraries were prepared by immunoSEQ multiplex PCR; TCRdb keeps only in-frame clonotypes and omits some of them. There are about 160,000 clones in the sample; just over 90% occur only once, and around 1.5% lies in the top ten. Germline lookup yields CDR1 SGHVS and CDR2 FQNEAQ. This CDR3 spans 18 amino acids. Trimming took 5 bases from V and 4 from J; bases not matched to a gene: 12. This sample comprised peripheral blood, obtained on day 0 of AZD1222 vaccination. This clonotype was obtained from an adult in good health. The chain is built from TRBV7-8 and TRBJ2-2, with TRBD2 matching 11 bases. Here the CDR3 reads CASSRFSGGASGTGELFF. CDR3 coding DNA: TGTGCCAGCAGCCGATTTAGCGGGGGGGCTAGTGGCACCGGGGAGCTGTTTTTT.